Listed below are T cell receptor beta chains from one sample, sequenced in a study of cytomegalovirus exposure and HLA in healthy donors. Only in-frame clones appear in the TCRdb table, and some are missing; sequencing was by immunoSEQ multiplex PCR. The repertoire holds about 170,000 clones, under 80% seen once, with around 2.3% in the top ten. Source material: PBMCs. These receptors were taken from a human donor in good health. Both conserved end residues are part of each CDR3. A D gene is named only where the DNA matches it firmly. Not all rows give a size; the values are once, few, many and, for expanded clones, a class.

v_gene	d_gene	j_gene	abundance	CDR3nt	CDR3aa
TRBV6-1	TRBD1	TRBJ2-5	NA	TGTGCCAGCTCGGACAGGGGGCGAGGGGAGACCCAGTACTTC	CASSDRGRGETQYF
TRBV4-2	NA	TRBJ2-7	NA	TGTGCCAGCAGCCCCCCGGGGAGCTCCTACGAGCAGTACTTC	CASSPPGSSYEQYF
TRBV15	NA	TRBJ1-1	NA	TGTGCCACCAGCAGAGATGGGGCCGCTAAAAACACTGAAGCTTTCTTT	CATSRDGAAKNTEAFF
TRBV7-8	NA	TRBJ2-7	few	TGTGCCAGCAGCCTCGAGCAGGCCCGCGAGCAGTACTTC	CASSLEQAREQYF
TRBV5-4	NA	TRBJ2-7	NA	TGTGCCAGCAGCCTATCTACCGCAACGAAAATCTCAAGCTCCTACGAGCAGTACTTC	CASSLSTATKISSSYEQYF
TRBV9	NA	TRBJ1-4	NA	TGTGCCAGCAGCGTAGAGTCGGGGAGAGGTGAAAAACTGTTTTTT	CASSVESGRGEKLFF
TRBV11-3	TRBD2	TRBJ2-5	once	TGTGCCAGCAGCTTAGCGGGGGGGAGGGAGACCCAGTACTTC	CASSLAGGRETQYF
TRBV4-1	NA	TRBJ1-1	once	TGCGCCAGCAGCTTAAACCTCAGGGAGGGGAACACTGAAGCTTTCTTT	CASSLNLREGNTEAFF
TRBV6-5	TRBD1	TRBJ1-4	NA	TGTGCCAGCAGTCGGGACAGGGGGCCTGGTGAAAAACTGTTTTTT	CASSRDRGPGEKLFF
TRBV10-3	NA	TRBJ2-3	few	TGTGCCATCAGCAATCTGAGCGTTGCAGATACGCAGTATTTT	CAISNLSVADTQYF
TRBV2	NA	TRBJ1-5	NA	TGTGCCAGCAGTGAGCAGGGAAATCAGCCCCAGCATTTT	CASSEQGNQPQHF
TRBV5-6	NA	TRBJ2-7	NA	TGTGCCAGCAGCTTGCGGTCTAGTCTCTACGAGCAGTACTTC	CASSLRSSLYEQYF
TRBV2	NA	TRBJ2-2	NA	TGTGCCAGCAGTGTAGTAAACACCGGGGAGCTGTTTTTT	CASSVVNTGELFF
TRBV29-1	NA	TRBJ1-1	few	TGCAGCGTTGAACCACCGGACAGGAACACTGAAGCTTTCTTT	CSVEPPDRNTEAFF
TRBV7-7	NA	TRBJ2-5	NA	TGTGCTAGCGGCTACCGGGAGAAAGAGACCCAGTACTTC	CASGYREKETQYF
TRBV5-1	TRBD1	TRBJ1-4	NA	TGCGCCAGCAGCTTGTACAGGGGGCAAGGTGAAAAACTGTTTTTT	CASSLYRGQGEKLFF
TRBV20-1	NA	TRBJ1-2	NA	TGCAGTGCTAGTGTTTCGGATGGCTACACCTTC	CSASVSDGYTF
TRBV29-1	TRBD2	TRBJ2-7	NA	TGCAGCGTTGAAGAGTTTTTAGCGGGGTCCTCCTACGAGCAGTACTTC	CSVEEFLAGSSYEQYF
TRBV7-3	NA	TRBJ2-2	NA	TGTGCCAGCAGCCCAACCAACGCGCGGAACACCGGGGAGCTGTTTTTT	CASSPTNARNTGELFF
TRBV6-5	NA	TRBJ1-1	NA	TGTGCCAGCAGCCGAATACCGAACGAGGGAGCTGAAGCTTTCTTT	CASSRIPNEGAEAFF
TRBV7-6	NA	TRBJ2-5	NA	TGTGCCAGCAGCTTGACATTCCAAGAGACCCAGTACTTC	CASSLTFQETQYF
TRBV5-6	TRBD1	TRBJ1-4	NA	TGTGCCAGCAGCTTGGGCGGGACAGGGGATGAAAAACTGTTTTTT	CASSLGGTGDEKLFF
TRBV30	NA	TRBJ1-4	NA	TGTGCCTGGAGTGGCCGGTCAGGGTGGGAAGAAAAACTGTTTTTT	CAWSGRSGWEEKLFF
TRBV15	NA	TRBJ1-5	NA	TGTGCCACCAGCAGCGACAGGATGAATCAGCCCCAGCATTTT	CATSSDRMNQPQHF
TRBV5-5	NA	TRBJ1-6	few	TGTGCCAGCAGCTCGGAGGTCCGAGGTTCACCCCTCCACTTT	CASSSEVRGSPLHF
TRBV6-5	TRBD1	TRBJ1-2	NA	TGTGCCAGCAGTTATCCCGGGACAGGGGTGGCTGGCTACACCTTC	CASSYPGTGVAGYTF
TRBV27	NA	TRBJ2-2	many	TGTGCCAGCAGTTTATTAGTGAACACCGGGGAGCTGTTTTTT	CASSLLVNTGELFF
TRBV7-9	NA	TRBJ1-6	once	TGTGCCAGCAGACTAAGCCATTCACCCCTCCACTTT	CASRLSHSPLHF
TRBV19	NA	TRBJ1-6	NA	TGTGCCAGTAGTGCAGGGAGGGTTTCTAATTCACCCCTCCACTTT	CASSAGRVSNSPLHF
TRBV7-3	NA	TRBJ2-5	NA	TGTGCCAGCAGCTTAATGGGGGCTCTAGGGGAGACCCAGTACTTC	CASSLMGALGETQYF
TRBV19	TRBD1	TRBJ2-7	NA	TGTGCCAGTAGGTATGGGCAGGACAGGGCCTACGAGCAGTACTTC	CASRYGQDRAYEQYF
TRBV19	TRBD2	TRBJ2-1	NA	TGTGCCAGTAGTATACCTAGCGGGGGGTTTTACAATGAGCAGTTCTTC	CASSIPSGGFYNEQFF
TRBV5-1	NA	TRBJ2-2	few	TGCGCCAGCAGCTCCTCTTGGAGCGCGGAGGTCACCGGGGAGCTGTTTTTT	CASSSSWSAEVTGELFF
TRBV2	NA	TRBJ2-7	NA	TGTGCCAGCAACCAGGGAAGCCGCGTCGAGCAGTACTTC	CASNQGSRVEQYF
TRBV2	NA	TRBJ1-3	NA	TGTGCCAGCAGACAACCAAGCTCTGGAAACACCATATATTTT	CASRQPSSGNTIYF
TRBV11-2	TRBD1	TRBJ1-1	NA	TGTGCCAGCAGCTTGACAGGGGCACCGAACACTGAAGCTTTCTTT	CASSLTGAPNTEAFF
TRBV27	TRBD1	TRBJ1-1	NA	TGTGCCAGCAGTATGACAGGGGACACTGAAGCTTTCTTT	CASSMTGDTEAFF
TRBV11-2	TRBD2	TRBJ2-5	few	TGTGCCAGCAGCTTCACGAGCGGCGGGGGGGCCCGAGAGACCCAGTACTTC	CASSFTSGGGARETQYF
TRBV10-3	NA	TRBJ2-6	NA	TGTGCCATCAGAGGAGAACAGGGCTCGGGGTCTGGGGCCAACGTCCTGACTTTC	CAIRGEQGSGSGANVLTF
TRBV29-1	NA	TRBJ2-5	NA	TGCAGCGTTGAAGGGTCTAAGCGTAGTAGTGGGACCCAGTACTTC	CSVEGSKRSSGTQYF
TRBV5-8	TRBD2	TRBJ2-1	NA	TGTGCCAGCAGCTTCGCGGGGGGGTCCTACAATGAGCAGTTCTTC	CASSFAGGSYNEQFF
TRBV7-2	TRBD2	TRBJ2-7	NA	TGTGCCAGCAGCTTGACCAAACTAGCGGGGGGGCCTCGGGAGCAGTACTTC	CASSLTKLAGGPREQYF
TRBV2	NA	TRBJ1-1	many	TGTGCCAGCAGTGCAACAGCGGGGTTGGGAGCTTTCTTT	CASSATAGLGAFF
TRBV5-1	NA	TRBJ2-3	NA	TGCGCCAGCAGCCCCCTAGCCGCACGCACAGATACGCAGTATTTT	CASSPLAARTDTQYF
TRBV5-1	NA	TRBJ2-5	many	TGCGCCAGCAGCTTGGAAGCAGGGTCCAGAGAGACCCAGTACTTC	CASSLEAGSRETQYF
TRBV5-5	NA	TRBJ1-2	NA	TGTGCCAGCAGCCGTGGAGGAAGTAACTATGGCTACACCTTC	CASSRGGSNYGYTF
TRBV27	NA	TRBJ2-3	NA	TGTGCCAGCACCCCGACTCAGGGATCAGATACGCAGTATTTT	CASTPTQGSDTQYF
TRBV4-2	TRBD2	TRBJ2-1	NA	TGTGCCAGCAGCCCCATAGCGGGGCTCTTAGATGAGCAGTTCTTC	CASSPIAGLLDEQFF
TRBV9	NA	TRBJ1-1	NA	TGTGCCAGCAGCCCAGCCCTGACGCGGGGCGCTGAAGCTTTCTTT	CASSPALTRGAEAFF
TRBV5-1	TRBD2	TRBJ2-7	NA	TGCGCCAGTAAAGACCCTAGCGGTGCCTCCTACGAGCAGTACTTC	CASKDPSGASYEQYF
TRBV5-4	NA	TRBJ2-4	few	TGTGCCAGCAGCTTGGACGGAGTACTAGCCAAAAACATTCAGTACTTC	CASSLDGVLAKNIQYF
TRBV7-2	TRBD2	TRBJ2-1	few	TGTGCCAGCAAAGCTAGCGGGGGGGCCGATGAGCAGTTCTTC	CASKASGGADEQFF
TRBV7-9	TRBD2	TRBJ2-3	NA	TGTGCCAGCAGCTTCGCCCTGGCCCCGGGACTAGTGTTCGCAGATACGCAGTATTTT	CASSFALAPGLVFADTQYF
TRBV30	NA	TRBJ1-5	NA	TGTGCCTGGAGTGTACAGAGCAATCAGCCCCAGCATTTT	CAWSVQSNQPQHF
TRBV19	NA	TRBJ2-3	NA	TGTGCCAGTAGTATTGGGGCAGCTAGCACAGATACGCAGTATTTT	CASSIGAASTDTQYF
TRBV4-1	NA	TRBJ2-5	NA	TGCGCCAGCAGCCGGCTGGGGGGCCAAGAGACCCAGTACTTC	CASSRLGGQETQYF